A selection of T cell receptor beta chains follows, all from one sample in a study of CD8 T cells in ankylosing spondylitis. TCRdb reprocessed the 5' RACE reads via MiXCR and lists one record per CDR3 protein. The data show fewer than 750,000 distinct CDR3 sequences, around 20% seen once. Sequenced: blood, either unsorted or a sorted T cell fraction (not recorded which). These receptors all stem from a male donor with ankylosing spondylitis. The CDR3 runs from the conserved cysteine through the conserved F or W.

J	V	CDR3
TRBJ1-3	TRBV5-1	CASSFSGDAGNTIYF
TRBJ2-2	TRBV12-3/TRBV12-4	CASSSPLAGGDTGELFF
TRBJ2-3	TRBV13	CASSPRGGARNTQYF
TRBJ2-4	TRBV5-6	CASSLEGAGGRDIQYF
TRBJ2-7	TRBV6-1	CASRGTVAYEQYF
TRBJ2-1	TRBV5-6	CASSSGPRFYNEQFF
TRBJ2-1	TRBV20-1	CSARPRNEQFF
TRBJ2-1	TRBV11-1	CASSLGTGVSILYNEQFF
TRBJ2-5	TRBV20-1	CSATAGGQGNQYF
TRBJ2-5	TRBV18	CASSPTGPDQETQYF
TRBJ2-7	TRBV5-1	CASSHTGPTTYEQYF
TRBJ1-1	TRBV20-1	CSARGPTGMNTEAFF
TRBJ2-3	TRBV7-9	CASSYLGDTQYF
TRBJ1-4	TRBV20-1	CSARDSGVTNEKLFF
TRBJ2-2	TRBV20-1	CSATGTSPTGELFF
TRBJ2-7	TRBV6-5	CASSNPGTGSYEQYF
TRBJ1-1	TRBV7-3	CASSPMGPGTGVLNTEAFF